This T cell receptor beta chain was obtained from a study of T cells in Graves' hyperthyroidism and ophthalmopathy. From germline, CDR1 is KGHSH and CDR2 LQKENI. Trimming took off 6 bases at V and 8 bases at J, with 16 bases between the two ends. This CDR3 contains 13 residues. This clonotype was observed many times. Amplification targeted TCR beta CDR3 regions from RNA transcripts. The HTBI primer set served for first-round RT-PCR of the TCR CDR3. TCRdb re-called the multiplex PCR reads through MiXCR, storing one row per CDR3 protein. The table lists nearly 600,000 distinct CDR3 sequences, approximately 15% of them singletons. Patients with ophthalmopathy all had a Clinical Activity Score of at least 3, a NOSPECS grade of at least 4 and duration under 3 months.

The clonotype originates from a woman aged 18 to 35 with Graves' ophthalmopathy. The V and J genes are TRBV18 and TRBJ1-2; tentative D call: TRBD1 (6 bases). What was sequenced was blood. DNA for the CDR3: TGTGCCAGCTCGCTATCCGAGGGGGACGGCTACACCTTC. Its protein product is CASSLSEGDGYTF.